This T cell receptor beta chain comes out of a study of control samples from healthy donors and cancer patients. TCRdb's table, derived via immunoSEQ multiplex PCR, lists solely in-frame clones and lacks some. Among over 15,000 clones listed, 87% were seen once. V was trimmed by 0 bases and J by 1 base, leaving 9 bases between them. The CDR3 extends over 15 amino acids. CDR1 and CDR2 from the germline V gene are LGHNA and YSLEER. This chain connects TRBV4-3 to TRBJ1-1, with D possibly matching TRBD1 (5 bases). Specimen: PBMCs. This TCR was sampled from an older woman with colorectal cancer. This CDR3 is CASSQDTGRNTEAFF. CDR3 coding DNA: TGCGCCAGCAGCCAAGATACAGGCAGGAACACTGAAGCTTTCTTT.